This is a list of T cell receptor beta chains from one sample in a study of regulatory T cells in long-lasting Graves disease. TCRdb reanalysed the multiplex PCR reads using MiXCR and keeps one entry per CDR3 protein. Counted here are hundreds of thousands of distinct CDR3 sequences, roughly 20% occurring once; the ten biggest clones make up 6.5% to 8%. The sample in question was peripheral blood mononuclear cells (PBMCs), obtained when the disease was refractory, from a patient treated with antithyroid drugs. These receptors all stem from a female donor with Graves disease. The conserved cysteine and the conserved F or W are not part of the CDR3 here. The order of the fields is V gene, J gene, CDR3 protein.

V: TRBV6-1; J: TRBJ2-5; CDR3: ASRDSGKETQY
V: TRBV19; J: TRBJ1-6; CDR3: ASSMTGLNNSPLH
V: TRBV6-5; J: TRBJ1-2; CDR3: ASSYSGPAYGYT
V: TRBV5-6; J: TRBJ2-7; CDR3: ASSVPEGVGEQY
V: TRBV28; J: TRBJ2-7; CDR3: ASTPGQFPYEQY
V: TRBV12-5; J: TRBJ2-2; CDR3: ASGSTGELF
V: TRBV28; J: TRBJ2-2; CDR3: ASSFRLTGELF
V: TRBV12-3/TRBV12-4; J: TRBJ1-5; CDR3: ASSLVLGQGAHQPQH
V: TRBV29-1; J: TRBJ2-7; CDR3: SVDGLVGSEQY
V: TRBV27; J: TRBJ2-2; CDR3: ASSFLGSHYANTGELF
V: TRBV28; J: TRBJ1-4; CDR3: ASSLSAAFEKLF
V: TRBV5-1; J: TRBJ2-5; CDR3: ASSLTSVSQETQY
V: TRBV7-2; J: TRBJ2-5; CDR3: ASSLRRPGLAGVRQETQY
V: TRBV2; J: TRBJ2-7; CDR3: ASRKGQGREQY
V: TRBV7-8; J: TRBJ1-3; CDR3: ASKPGNSGNTIY
V: TRBV12-3/TRBV12-4; J: TRBJ1-2; CDR3: ASSAPGFNT
V: TRBV6-1; J: TRBJ2-7; CDR3: ASISFGQGYGQY
V: TRBV14; J: TRBJ2-5; CDR3: ASSLSGTGLEETQY
V: TRBV5-1; J: TRBJ2-4; CDR3: ASSPGEGQNIQY
V: TRBV20-1; J: TRBJ1-5; CDR3: SARFGQGNQPQH
V: TRBV28; J: TRBJ2-7; CDR3: ASSLGTYLSYEQY
V: TRBV7-9; J: TRBJ2-7; CDR3: ASSPREGASYEQY
V: TRBV28; J: TRBJ2-5; CDR3: ASIRPGRQETQY
V: TRBV5-4; J: TRBJ1-4; CDR3: ASRPSGTVNEKLF
V: TRBV29-1; J: TRBJ2-7; CDR3: SVETGTGGYEQY
V: TRBV28; J: TRBJ2-7; CDR3: ASSFGDSAYEQY
V: TRBV28; J: TRBJ1-2; CDR3: ASLRGGGYYGYT
V: TRBV5-1; J: TRBJ2-7; CDR3: ASSDTPGTGYYEQY
V: TRBV29-1; J: TRBJ1-1; CDR3: SGGPSSVAF
V: TRBV6-2/TRBV6-3; J: TRBJ2-7; CDR3: ASSPRQGLEQY
V: TRBV7-8; J: TRBJ2-6; CDR3: ASSSPLGLGAGANVLT
V: TRBV7-3; J: TRBJ2-7; CDR3: ASSPGQPSHEQY